This TCR beta chain stems from a study of T cells after somatic rescue of genetic block. Measured with immunoSEQ multiplex PCR; TCRdb has only the in-frame clones, and not every one. The sample holds 10,000 to 15,000 clones; 71% are singletons and the top ten take about 12%. This CDR3 is 15 amino acids long. Germline values: CDR1 SEHNR, CDR2 FQNEAQ (reference sequence). J was trimmed by 3 bases and V by 5 bases; bases with no gene match: 8. The sequenced sample consisted of peripheral blood mononuclear cells (PBMCs). The chain recombines TRBV7-9 with TRBJ1-2; 8 bases fit TRBD1. The origin of this receptor is a boy aged 5-17 years. This CDR3 reads CASSPWTGKDYGYTF. The CDR3 nucleotides are TGTGCCAGCAGCCCCTGGACAGGGAAGGACTATGGCTACACCTTC.